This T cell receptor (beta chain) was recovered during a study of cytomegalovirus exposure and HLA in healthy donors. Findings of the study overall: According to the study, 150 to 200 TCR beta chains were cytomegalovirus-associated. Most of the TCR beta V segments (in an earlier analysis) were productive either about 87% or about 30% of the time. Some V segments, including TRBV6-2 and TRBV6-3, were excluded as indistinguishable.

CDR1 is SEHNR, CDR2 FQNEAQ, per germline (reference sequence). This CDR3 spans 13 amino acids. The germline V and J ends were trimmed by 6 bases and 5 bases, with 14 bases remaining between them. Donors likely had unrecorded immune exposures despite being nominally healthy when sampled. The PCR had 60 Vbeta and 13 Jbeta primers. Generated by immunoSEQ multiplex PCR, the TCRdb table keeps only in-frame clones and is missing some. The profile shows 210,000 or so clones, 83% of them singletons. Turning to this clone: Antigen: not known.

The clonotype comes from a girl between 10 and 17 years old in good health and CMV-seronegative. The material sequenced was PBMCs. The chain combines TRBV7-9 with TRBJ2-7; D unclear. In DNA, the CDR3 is TGTGCCAGCAGGCCCCCGGGTAGAAACGAGCAGTACTTC. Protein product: CASRPPGRNEQYF.